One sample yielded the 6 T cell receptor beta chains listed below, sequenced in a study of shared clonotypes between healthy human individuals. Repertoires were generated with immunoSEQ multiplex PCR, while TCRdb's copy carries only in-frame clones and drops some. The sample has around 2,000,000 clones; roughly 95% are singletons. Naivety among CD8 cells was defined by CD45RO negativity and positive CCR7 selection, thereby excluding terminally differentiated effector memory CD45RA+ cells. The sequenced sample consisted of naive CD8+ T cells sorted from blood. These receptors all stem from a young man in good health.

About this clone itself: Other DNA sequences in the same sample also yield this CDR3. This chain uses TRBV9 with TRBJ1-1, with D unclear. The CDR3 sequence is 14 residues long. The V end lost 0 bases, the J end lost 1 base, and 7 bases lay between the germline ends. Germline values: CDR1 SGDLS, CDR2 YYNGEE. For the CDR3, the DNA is TGTGCCAGCAGCGTAGGGGAGCAGAACACTGAAGCTTTCTTT. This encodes CASSVGEQNTEAFF.

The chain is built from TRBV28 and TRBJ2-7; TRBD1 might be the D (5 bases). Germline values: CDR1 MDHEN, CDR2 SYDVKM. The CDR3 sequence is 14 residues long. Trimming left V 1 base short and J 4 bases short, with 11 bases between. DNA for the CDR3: TGTGCCAGCAGTTTATTGGACACCGCTTACGAGCAGTACTTC. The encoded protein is CASSLLDTAYEQYF. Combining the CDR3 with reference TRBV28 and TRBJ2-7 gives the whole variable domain DVKVTQSSRYLVKRTGEKVFLECVQDMDHENMFWYRQDPGLGLRLIYFSYDVKMKEKGDIPEGYSVSREKKERFSLILESASTNQTSMYLCASSLLDTAYEQYFGPGTRLTVT.

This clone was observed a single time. The CDR3 DNA reads TGTGCCAGCAGCGTGGCCTCGGGACAGGGGCGAAATGAGCAGTTCTTC. Protein: CASSVASGQGRNEQFF. The chain has TRBV9 and TRBJ2-1, with TRBD1 matching over 10 bases. The CDR3 has 16 amino acids. V shed 2 bases, J shed 7 bases, and the junction held 9 bases outside the gene matches. CDR1 SGDLS and CDR2 YYNGEE come from the germline V gene.

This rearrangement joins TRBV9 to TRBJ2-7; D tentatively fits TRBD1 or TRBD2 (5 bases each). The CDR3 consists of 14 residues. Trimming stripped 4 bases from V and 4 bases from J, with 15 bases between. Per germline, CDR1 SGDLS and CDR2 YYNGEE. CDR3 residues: CASSPGTWGYEQYF. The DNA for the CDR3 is TGTGCCAGCAGCCCCGGGACCTGGGGGTACGAGCAGTACTTC.

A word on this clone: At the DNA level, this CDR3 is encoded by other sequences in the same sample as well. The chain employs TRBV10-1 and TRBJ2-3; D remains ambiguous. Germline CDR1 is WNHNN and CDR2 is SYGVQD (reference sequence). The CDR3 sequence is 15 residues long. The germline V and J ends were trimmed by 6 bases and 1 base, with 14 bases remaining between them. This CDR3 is CASSLSGDGTDTQYF. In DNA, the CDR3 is TGCGCCAGCAGCCTAAGTGGCGATGGCACAGATACGCAGTATTTT.

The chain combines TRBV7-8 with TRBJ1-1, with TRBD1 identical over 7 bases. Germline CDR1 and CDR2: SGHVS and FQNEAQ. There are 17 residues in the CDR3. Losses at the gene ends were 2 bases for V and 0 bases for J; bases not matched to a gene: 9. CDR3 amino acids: CASSLPARGGMNTEAFF. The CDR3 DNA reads TGTGCCAGCAGCTTACCCGCCAGGGGGGGAATGAACACTGAAGCTTTCTTT.